The clone carrying this TCR beta chain has a single count. The ends lost 7 bases at V and 4 bases at J; junction bases unmatched: 11. Germline-derived CDR1 and CDR2 are SGHAT and FQNNGV. The CDR3 consists of 15 residues. This specimen belongs to a study of blood T cell repertoires in COVID-19. Turning to the study itself: Whether acute or convalescent, the COVID-19 samples came from the United States, Italy and Spain. PBMCs, B-cell-depleted T cells, or T cells provided the cDNA or gDNA that made up the material.

TCRdb's copy holds only in-frame clones and misses some; the assay was immunoSEQ multiplex PCR. The table includes over 70,000 clones, roughly 85% detected once. The sample was peripheral blood. This rearrangement joins TRBV11-2 to TRBJ1-1; 8 bases agree with TRBD1. The sequence was collected from a man aged 55 to 70 with COVID-19, enrolled during active disease. The CDR3 region is CASNGQGVASTEAFF. In DNA, the CDR3 is TGTGCCAGCAACGGACAGGGTGTGGCGAGCACTGAAGCTTTCTTT. The complete variable domain, with remaining parts taken from reference TRBV11-2 and TRBJ1-1, reads EAGVAQSPRYKIIEKRQSVAFWCNPISGHATLYWYQQILGQGPKLLIQFQNNGVVDDSQLPKDRFSAERLKGVDSTLKIQPAKLEDSAVYLCASNGQGVASTEAFFGQGTRLTVV.